This is a list of T cell receptor beta chains from one sample in a study of CD8 T cells in ankylosing spondylitis. Each CDR3 protein is one row after TCRdb ran MiXCR on the 5' RACE reads. The data show about 150,000 distinct CDR3 sequences, around 45% seen once. The material sequenced was synovial fluid, either unsorted or a sorted T cell fraction (not recorded which). These receptors were collected from a male donor with ankylosing spondylitis. Both conserved end residues are part of each CDR3.

J gene,V gene,CDR3 protein
TRBJ1-5,TRBV28,CASSFARNQPQHF
TRBJ2-3,TRBV12-3/TRBV12-4,CASSGTSGKILTFDTQYF
TRBJ1-5,TRBV5-5,CASSSGYWGGRSNQPQHF
TRBJ2-1,TRBV29-1,CSVEWSGSSYNEQFF
TRBJ2-1,TRBV11-1,CASSLALRGTGALLFGYNEQFF
TRBJ2-1,TRBV12-3/TRBV12-4,CASSFWAGPELGEQFF
TRBJ2-7,TRBV4-2,CASSQVVRGDEQYF
TRBJ1-1,TRBV12-3/TRBV12-4,CASRGGPREDEAFF
TRBJ1-1,TRBV2,CASRRVNTEAFF
TRBJ2-1,TRBV2,CARGEILAGDHYNEQFF
TRBJ2-1,TRBV27,CASSLWGLAGGSYNEQFF
TRBJ2-7,TRBV12-3/TRBV12-4,CASSPSLAEQYF
TRBJ2-1,TRBV5-1,CASSFLAGGRYNEQFF
TRBJ1-5,TRBV5-1,CASSLGQGGQPQHF
TRBJ2-1,TRBV20-1,CSATSGVYNEQFF
TRBJ1-1,TRBV4-2,CASSQVLGGPRVWNTEAFF